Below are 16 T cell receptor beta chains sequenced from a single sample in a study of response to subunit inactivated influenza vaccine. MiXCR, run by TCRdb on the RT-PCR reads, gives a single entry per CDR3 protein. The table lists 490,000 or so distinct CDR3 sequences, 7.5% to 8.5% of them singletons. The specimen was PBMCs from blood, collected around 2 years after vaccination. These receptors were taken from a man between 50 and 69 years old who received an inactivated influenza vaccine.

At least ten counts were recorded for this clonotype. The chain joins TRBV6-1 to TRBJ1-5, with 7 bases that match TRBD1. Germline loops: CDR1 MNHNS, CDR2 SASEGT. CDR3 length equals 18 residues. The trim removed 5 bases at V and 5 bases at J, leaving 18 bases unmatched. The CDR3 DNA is TGTGCCAGCAGTCTTGGGCCGAGACAGGGCTTAATGTATCAGCCCCAGCATTTT. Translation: CASSLGPRQGLMYQPQHF.

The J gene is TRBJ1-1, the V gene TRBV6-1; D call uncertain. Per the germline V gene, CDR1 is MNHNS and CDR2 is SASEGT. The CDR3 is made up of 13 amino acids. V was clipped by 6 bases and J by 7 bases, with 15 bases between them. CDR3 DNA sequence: TGTGCCAGCAGCATCTATCCGGCCGTTGAAGCTTTCTTT. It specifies CASSIYPAVEAFF.

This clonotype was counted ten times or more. The chain's CDR3 is CASSLGGSLGYTF. CDR3 nucleotide sequence: TGTGCCAGCAGTTTGGGCGGCTCCCTGGGCTACACCTTC. The V and J genes are TRBV12-3 or TRBV12-4 and TRBJ1-2; D not certain. The CDR3 sequence is 13 residues long. Trimming removed 3 bases at V and 8 bases at J, with 13 bases between.

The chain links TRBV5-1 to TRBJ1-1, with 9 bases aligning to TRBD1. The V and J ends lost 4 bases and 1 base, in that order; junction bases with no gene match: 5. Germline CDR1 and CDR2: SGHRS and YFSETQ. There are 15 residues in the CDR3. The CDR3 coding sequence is TGCGCCAGCAGCCGAGCGACAGGGGGGAACACTGAAGCTTTCTTT. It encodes CASSRATGGNTEAFF.

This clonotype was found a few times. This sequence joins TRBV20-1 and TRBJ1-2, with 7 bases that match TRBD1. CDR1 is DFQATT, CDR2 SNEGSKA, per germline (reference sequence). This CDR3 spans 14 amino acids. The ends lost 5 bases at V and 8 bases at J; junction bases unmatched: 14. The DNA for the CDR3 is TGCAGTGCTTCTCCAGTCCGGGACAGCGGAGGCTACACCTTC. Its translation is CSASPVRDSGGYTF.

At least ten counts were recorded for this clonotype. The CDR3 coding sequence is TGTGCCAGCAGCTCCGGATGGGGGCAAGGGCACACAGATACGCAGTATTTT. Amino acid sequence: CASSSGWGQGHTDTQYF. V and J are TRBV7-2 and TRBJ2-3; a weak D match, TRBD1 (6 bases). This CDR3 has 17 amino acids. V was cut by 4 bases and J by 2 bases, with 19 bases left in between. The germline V gene has CDR1 SGHTA and CDR2 FQGNSA.

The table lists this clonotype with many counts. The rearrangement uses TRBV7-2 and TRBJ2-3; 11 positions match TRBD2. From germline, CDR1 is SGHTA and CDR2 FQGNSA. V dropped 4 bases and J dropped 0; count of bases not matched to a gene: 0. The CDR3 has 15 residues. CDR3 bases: TGTGCCAGCAGCTGGACTAGCGGGAGCACAGATACGCAGTATTTT. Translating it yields CASSWTSGSTDTQYF.

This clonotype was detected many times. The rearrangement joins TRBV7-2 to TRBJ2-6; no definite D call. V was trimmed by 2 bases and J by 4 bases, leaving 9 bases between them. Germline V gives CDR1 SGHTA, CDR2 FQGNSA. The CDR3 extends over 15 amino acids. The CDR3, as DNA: TGTGCCAGCAGCTTAAATCCCCAGGGGGCCAACGTCCTGACTTTC. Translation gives CASSLNPQGANVLTF. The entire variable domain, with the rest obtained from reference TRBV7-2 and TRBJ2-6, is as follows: GAGVSQSPSNKVTEKGKDVELRCDPISGHTALYWYRQSLGQGLEFLIYFQGNSAPDKSGLPSDRFSAERTGGSVSTLTIQRTQQEDSAVYLCASSLNPQGANVLTFGAGSRLTVL.

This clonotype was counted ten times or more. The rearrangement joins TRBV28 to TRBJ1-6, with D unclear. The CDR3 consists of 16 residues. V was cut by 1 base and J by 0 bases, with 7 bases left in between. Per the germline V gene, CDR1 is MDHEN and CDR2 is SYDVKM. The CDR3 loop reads CASSLLRSSYNSPLHF. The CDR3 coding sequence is TGTGCCAGCAGTTTATTGCGGAGCTCCTATAATTCACCCCTCCACTTT. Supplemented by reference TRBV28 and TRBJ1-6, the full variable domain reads DVKVTQSSRYLVKRTGEKVFLECVQDMDHENMFWYRQDPGLGLRLIYFSYDVKMKEKGDIPEGYSVSREKKERFSLILESASTNQTSMYLCASSLLRSSYNSPLHFGNGTRLTVT.

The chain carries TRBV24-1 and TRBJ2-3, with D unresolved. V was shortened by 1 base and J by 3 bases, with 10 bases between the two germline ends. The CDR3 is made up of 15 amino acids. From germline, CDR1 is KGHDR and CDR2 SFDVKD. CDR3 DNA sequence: TGTGCCACCAGTGATTTAGGAAGGGAAACAGATACGCAGTATTTT. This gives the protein CATSDLGRETDTQYF.

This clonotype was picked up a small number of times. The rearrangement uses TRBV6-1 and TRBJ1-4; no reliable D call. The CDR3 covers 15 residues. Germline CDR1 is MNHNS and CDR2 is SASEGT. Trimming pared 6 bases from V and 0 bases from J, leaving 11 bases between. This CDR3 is CASRVTAATNEKLFF. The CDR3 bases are TGTGCCAGCAGAGTTACAGCTGCAACTAATGAAAAACTGTTTTTT.

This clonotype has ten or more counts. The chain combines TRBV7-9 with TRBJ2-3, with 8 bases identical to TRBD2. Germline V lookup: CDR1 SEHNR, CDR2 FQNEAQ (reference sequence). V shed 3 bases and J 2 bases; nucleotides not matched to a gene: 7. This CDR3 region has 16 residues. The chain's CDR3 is CASSFYLAGITDTQYF. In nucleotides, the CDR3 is TGTGCCAGCAGCTTCTATCTAGCGGGTATCACAGATACGCAGTATTTT. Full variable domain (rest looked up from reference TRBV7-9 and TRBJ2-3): DTGVSQNPRHKITKRGQNVTFRCDPISEHNRLYWYRQTLGQGPEFLTYFQNEAQLEKSRLLSDRFSAERPKGSFSTLEIQRTEQGDSAMYLCASSFYLAGITDTQYFGPGTRLTVL.

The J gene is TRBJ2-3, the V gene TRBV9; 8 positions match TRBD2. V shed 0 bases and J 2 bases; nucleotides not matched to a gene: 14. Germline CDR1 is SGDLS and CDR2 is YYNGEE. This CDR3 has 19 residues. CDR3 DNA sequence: TGTGCCAGCAGCGTAGATCTGGGACTAGGAGGGGTAAACACAGATACGCAGTATTTT. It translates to CASSVDLGLGGVNTDTQYF.

The DNA for the CDR3 is TGCGCCAGCAGAGCTCAGGGTTTGGACAATGAGCAGTTCTTC. This gives the protein CASRAQGLDNEQFF. J is TRBJ2-1 and V is TRBV5-1; weak D call: TRBD1 (5 bases). Trimming cost V 5 bases and J 5 bases, with 14 bases left between them. The germline V gene encodes CDR1 SGHRS and CDR2 YFSETQ. There are 14 residues in the CDR3.

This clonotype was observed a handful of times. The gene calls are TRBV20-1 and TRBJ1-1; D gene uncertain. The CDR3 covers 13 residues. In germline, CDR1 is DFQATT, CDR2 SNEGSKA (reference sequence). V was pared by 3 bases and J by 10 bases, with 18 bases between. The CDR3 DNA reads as TGCAGTGCTAGGAGGAGGAATGGACCGTCAGCTTTCTTT. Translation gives CSARRRNGPSAFF.

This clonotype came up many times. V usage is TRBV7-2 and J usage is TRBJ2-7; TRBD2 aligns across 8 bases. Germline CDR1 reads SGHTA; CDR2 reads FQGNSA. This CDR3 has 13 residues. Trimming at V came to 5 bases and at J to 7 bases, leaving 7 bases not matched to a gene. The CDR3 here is CASSPWTSQEQYF. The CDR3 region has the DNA TGTGCCAGCAGCCCCTGGACTAGCCAAGAGCAGTACTTC.